This entry features one T cell receptor (beta chain) sequence. Its specificity is not known. The time point is: neoterminal ileum biopsy at postoperative endoscopy, about 6 months after surgery. The CDR3 totals 13 residues. Germline assignment: CDR1 SEHNR and CDR2 FQNEAQ (reference sequence). V was shortened by 3 bases and J by 8 bases, with 11 bases between the two germline ends. Assay used: immunoSEQ multiplex PCR; TCRdb lists only in-frame clones, some missing. The data contain more than 60,000 clones, about 89% of them singletons. This entry belongs to a study of T cell repertoires in ileal Crohn's disease. Regarding the study as a whole: High-frequency clones were more common in sorted CD8 than CD4 cells. Endoscopy was done a median about seven months after surgery.

The sequence came from an adult with Crohn's disease. The V call is TRBV7-9, the J call TRBJ2-1, with D perhaps matching TRBD1 (6 bases). The specimen sequenced was ileal tissue. The CDR3 reads CASSFDYRDEQFF. The CDR3 DNA sequence: TGTGCCAGCAGCTTCGATTACAGGGATGAGCAGTTCTTC. Filled out from reference TRBV7-9 and TRBJ2-1, the complete variable domain reads DTGVSQNPRHKITKRGQNVTFRCDPISEHNRLYWYRQTLGQGPEFLTYFQNEAQLEKSRLLSDRFSAERPKGSFSTLEIQRTEQGDSAMYLCASSFDYRDEQFFGPGTRLTVL.